A selection of T cell receptor beta chains follows, all from one sample in a study of blood T cell repertoires in COVID-19. The protocol was immunoSEQ multiplex PCR, while the TCRdb copy is restricted to in-frame clones and leaves out a portion. The sample consists of around 280,000 clones, approximately 86% of them appearing once. The sample was peripheral blood. The source of these receptors is a woman under 40 who had recovered from COVID-19. Both conserved end residues are part of each CDR3. Fields, in order: clone size, J gene, V gene, D gene, CDR3 DNA, CDR3 protein. D genes are given only for firm matches. Only part of the rows carry a size: once, few, many, or a class if the clone is expanded.

>NA|TRBJ2-1|TRBV28|NA
TGTGCCAGCATATCTGGGCAGATAAACAATGAGCAGTTCTTC
CASISGQINNEQFF
>NA|TRBJ1-2|TRBV24-1|TRBD1
TGTGCCACCAGTGACTCCCAGACAGGGGGAGTCTATGGCTACACCTTC
CATSDSQTGGVYGYTF
>once|TRBJ1-5|TRBV2|NA
TGTGCCAGCAGGGCGGGGAGGAGCAATCAGCCCCAGCATTTT
CASRAGRSNQPQHF
>NA|TRBJ2-1|TRBV9|TRBD2
TGTGCCAGCAGCACCCTTGGGCTAGCGGGAGTTAATGAGCAGTTCTTC
CASSTLGLAGVNEQFF
>NA|TRBJ2-2|TRBV4-3|TRBD2
TGCGCCAGCAGCCAAGAGCTACTGGGACTAGCGGGAGGAACCGGGGAGCTGTTTTTT
CASSQELLGLAGGTGELFF
>once|TRBJ2-5|TRBV15|NA
TGTGCCACCAGCACCGATTTCAGGGGGACTGTTACTGAGACCCAGTACTTC
CATSTDFRGTVTETQYF
>NA|TRBJ2-4|TRBV5-8|NA
TGTGCCAGCAGCTTACGGGGGAATCTGAACATTCAGTACTTC
CASSLRGNLNIQYF
>NA|TRBJ1-1|TRBV6-4|NA
TGTGCCAGCAGTGTTTCGGTGAACACTGAAGCTTTCTTT
CASSVSVNTEAFF
>NA|TRBJ1-1|TRBV4-1|NA
TGCGCCAGCAGCCAAGATAGGATCAGGGGCGTTCTTGGAGCTTTCTTT
CASSQDRIRGVLGAFF
>NA|TRBJ2-1|TRBV5-1|TRBD1
TGCGCCAGCGGATTGGGGACAGGAGATTACAATGAGCAGTTCTTC
CASGLGTGDYNEQFF
>NA|TRBJ1-5|TRBV7-2|NA
TGTGCCAGCAGCTTGGGGCCAGGACAGCCCCAGCATTTT
CASSLGPGQPQHF
>few|TRBJ1-5|TRBV12-3/TRBV12-4|NA
TGTGCCAGCAGTTTGACGCTAGGGGAGCCCCAGCATTTT
CASSLTLGEPQHF